This T cell receptor (beta chain) was captured by sequencing in a study of tumor and adjacent non-tumor tissue in lung cancer. Three rounds of nested PCR, following a modified ARM-PCR protocol, produced the TCRbeta library. TCRdb re-analysed the multiplex PCR reads in MiXCR, keeping a single row per CDR3 protein. The data show approximately 71,000 distinct CDR3 sequences, 55% to 70% seen once. The CDR3 has 15 residues. The germline CDR1 and CDR2 sequences are MNHEY and SVGAGI. This sample's RNA came from whole unsorted tissue. This clonotype was detected only a few times. A read error may produce the germline difference seen at one junction end.

The genes are TRBV6-5 and TRBJ2-2; possibly TRBD2 for D (6 bases). The sequenced sample was lung tumor tissue. The clonotype originates from a man over 45 with non-small cell lung cancer. Here the CDR3 reads CASSYVGRNAGELFF. CDR3 sequence (DNA): TGTGCCAGCAGTTACGTGGGGAGGAACGCCGGGGAGCTGTTTTTT.